Here is one TCR beta chain with its context. The germline gives CDR1 ENHRY, CDR2 SYGVKD. Trimming removed 0 bases from V and 4 bases from J, with 10 bases in between. The CDR3 extends over 14 amino acids. This entry belongs to a study of radiotherapy plus CTLA-4 blockade in lung cancer. Across the study: Objective responses were documented in approximately 18% of patients, with disease control in roughly 30%.

Sequencing was performed with immunoSEQ multiplex PCR; in TCRdb, only in-frame clones are kept and a portion is missing. The sample includes tens of thousands of clones, approximately 86% of them seen just once. The chain joins TRBV10-3 to TRBJ2-7; no definite D call. This receptor was taken from a human donor with non-small cell lung cancer that progressed on radiotherapy plus ipilimumab. Sequenced here: peripheral blood, sampled from a patient treated with radiotherapy plus ipilimumab. The CDR3 sequence: CAISESNSLYEQYF. CDR3 in DNA: TGTGCCATCAGTGAGTCGAACTCACTTTACGAGCAGTACTTC.